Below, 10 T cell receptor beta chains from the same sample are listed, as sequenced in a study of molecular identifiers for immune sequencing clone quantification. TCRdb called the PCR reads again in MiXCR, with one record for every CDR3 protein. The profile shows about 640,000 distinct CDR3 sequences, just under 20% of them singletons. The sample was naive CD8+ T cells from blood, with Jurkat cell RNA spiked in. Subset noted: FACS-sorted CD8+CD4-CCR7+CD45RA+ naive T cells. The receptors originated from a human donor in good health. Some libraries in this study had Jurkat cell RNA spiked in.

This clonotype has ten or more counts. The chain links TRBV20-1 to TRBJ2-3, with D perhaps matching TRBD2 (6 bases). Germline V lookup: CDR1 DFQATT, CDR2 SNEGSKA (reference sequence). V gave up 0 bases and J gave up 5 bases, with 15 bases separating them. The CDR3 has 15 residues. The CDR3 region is CSAREPLALEDTQYF. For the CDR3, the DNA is TGCAGTGCTAGAGAGCCGCTAGCGTTGGAAGATACGCAGTATTTT.

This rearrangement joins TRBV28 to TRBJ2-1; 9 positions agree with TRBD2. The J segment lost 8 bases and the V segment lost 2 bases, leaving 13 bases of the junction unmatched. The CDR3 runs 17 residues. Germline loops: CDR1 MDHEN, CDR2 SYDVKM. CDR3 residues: CASSLTPRLAAWYEQFF. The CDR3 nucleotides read TGTGCCAGCAGTTTAACGCCCCGACTAGCGGCCTGGTATGAGCAGTTCTTC.

The CDR3 sequence: CASSVLFGGGEQFF. DNA of the CDR3: TGTGCCAGCAGCGTATTATTTGGGGGGGGTGAGCAGTTCTTC. The genes are TRBV9 and TRBJ2-1; 7 positions agree with TRBD2. The V segment lost 1 base and the J segment 9 bases; nucleotides outside the gene matches: 7. From germline, CDR1 is SGDLS and CDR2 YYNGEE. The CDR3 spans 14 residues. The variable domain in full, completed from reference TRBV9 and TRBJ2-1, reads DSGVTQTPKHLITATGQRVTLRCSPRSGDLSVYWYQQSLDQGLQFLIQYYNGEERAKGNILERFSAQQFPDLHSELNLSSLELGDSALYFCASSVLFGGGEQFFGPGTRLTVL.

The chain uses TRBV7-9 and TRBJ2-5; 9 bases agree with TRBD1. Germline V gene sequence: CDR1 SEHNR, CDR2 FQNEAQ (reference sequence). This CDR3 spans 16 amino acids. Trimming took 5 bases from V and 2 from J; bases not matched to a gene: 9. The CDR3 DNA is TGTGCCAGCAGCCGTACCGGACAGGGGTGGCAAGAGACCCAGTACTTC. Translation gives CASSRTGQGWQETQYF.

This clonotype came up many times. CDR3 nucleotide sequence: TGTGCCAGCAGTTGGACTAGCACAGATACGCAGTATTTT. Its translation: CASSWTSTDTQYF. The chain is built from TRBV6-5 and TRBJ2-3; tentative D call: TRBD2 (5 bases). The V end lost 4 bases, the J end lost 0 bases, and 5 bases lay between the germline ends. This CDR3 has 13 amino acids. The germline CDR1 and CDR2 sequences are MNHEY and SVGAGI.

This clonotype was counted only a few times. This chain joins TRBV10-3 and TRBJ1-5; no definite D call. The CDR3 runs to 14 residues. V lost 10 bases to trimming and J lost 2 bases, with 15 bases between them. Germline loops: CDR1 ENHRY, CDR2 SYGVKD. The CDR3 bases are TGTGCCACCGCCCCTGGGGTCGGCAATCAGCCCCAGCATTTT. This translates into CATAPGVGNQPQHF.

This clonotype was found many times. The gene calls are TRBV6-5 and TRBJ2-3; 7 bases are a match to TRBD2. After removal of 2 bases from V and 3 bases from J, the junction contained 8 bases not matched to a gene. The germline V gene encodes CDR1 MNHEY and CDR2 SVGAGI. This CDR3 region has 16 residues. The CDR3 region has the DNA TGTGCCAGCAGTTACCACACTAGCGCGGAGACAGATACGCAGTATTTT. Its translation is CASSYHTSAETDTQYF.

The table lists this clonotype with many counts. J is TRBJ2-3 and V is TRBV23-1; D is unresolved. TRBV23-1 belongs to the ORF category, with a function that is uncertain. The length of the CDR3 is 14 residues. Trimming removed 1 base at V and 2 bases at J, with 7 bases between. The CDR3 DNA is TGCGCCAGCAGTCAATTCATCTTCACAGATACGCAGTATTTT. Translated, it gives CASSQFIFTDTQYF.

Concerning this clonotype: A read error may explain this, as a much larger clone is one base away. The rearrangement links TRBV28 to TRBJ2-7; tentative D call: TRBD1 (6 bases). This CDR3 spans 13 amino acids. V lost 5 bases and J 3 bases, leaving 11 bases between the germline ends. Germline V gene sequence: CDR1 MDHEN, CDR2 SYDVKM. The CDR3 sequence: CASSNRVGYEQYF. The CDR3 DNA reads TGTGCCAGCAGTAACAGGGTAGGCTACGAGCAGTACTTC.

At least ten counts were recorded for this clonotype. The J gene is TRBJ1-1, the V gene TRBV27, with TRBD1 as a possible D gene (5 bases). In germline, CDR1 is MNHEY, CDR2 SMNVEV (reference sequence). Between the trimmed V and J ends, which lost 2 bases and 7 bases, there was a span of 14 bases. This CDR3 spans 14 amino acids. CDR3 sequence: CASSLGTGGFEAFF. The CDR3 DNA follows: TGTGCCAGCAGTTTAGGCACAGGAGGATTTGAAGCTTTCTTT.